The T cell receptor (beta chain) under discussion was sequenced for a study of blood T cell repertoires in COVID-19. Study background: PBMCs, B-cell-depleted T cells, or T cells provided the cDNA or gDNA that made up the material.

The CDR3 length is 14 residues. Germline V gene lookup returns CDR1 KGHSH and CDR2 LQKENI. The V gene end was trimmed by 4 bases and the J gene end by 11 bases; junction bases not matched to a gene: 13. TCRdb's copy holds only in-frame clones and misses some; the assay was immunoSEQ multiplex PCR. The data hold about 280,000 clones, with roughly 80% observed a single time. The gene calls are TRBV18 and TRBJ1-2; TRBD1 agrees at 7 bases. The sequenced material came from PBMCs or T cells enriched from blood (not recorded which). This TCR came from a man aged 40-49 years who had been exposed to COVID-19. The CDR3 reads CASSQNTGAPGYTF. The CDR3 nucleotides read TGTGCCAGCTCACAAAATACAGGGGCCCCAGGGTACACCTTC.